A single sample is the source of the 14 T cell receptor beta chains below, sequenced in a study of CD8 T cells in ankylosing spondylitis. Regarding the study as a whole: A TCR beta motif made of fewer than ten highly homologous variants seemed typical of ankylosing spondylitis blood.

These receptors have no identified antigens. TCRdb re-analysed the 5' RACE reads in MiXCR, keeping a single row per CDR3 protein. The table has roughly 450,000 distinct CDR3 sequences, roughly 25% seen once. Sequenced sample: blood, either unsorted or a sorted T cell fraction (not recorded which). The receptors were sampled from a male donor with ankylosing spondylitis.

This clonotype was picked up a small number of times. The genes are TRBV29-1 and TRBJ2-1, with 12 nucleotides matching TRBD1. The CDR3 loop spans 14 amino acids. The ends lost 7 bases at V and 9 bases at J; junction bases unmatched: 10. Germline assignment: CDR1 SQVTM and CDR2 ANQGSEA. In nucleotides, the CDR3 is TGCAGCGCCCGGCGGGACAGGGGGCATTTTGAGCAGTTCTTC. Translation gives CSARRDRGHFEQFF.

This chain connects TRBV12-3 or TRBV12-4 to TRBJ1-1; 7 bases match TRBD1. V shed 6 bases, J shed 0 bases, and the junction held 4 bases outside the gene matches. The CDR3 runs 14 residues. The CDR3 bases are TGTGCCAGCAGACAAGGGACAGTGAACACTGAAGCTTTCTTT. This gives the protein CASRQGTVNTEAFF.

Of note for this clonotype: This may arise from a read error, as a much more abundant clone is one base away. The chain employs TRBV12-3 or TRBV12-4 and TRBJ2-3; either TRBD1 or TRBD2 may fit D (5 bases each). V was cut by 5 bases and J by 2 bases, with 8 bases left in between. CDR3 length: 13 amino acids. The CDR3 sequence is CASSRGYTDTQYF. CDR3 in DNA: TGTGCCAGCAGTCGGGGCTACACAGATACGCAGTATTTT.

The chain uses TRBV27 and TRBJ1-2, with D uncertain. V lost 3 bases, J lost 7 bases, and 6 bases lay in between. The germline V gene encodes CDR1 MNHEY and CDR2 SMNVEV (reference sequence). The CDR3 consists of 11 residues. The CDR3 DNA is TGTGCCAGCAGTTTCTGGAGTGGCTACACCTTC. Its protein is CASSFWSGYTF.

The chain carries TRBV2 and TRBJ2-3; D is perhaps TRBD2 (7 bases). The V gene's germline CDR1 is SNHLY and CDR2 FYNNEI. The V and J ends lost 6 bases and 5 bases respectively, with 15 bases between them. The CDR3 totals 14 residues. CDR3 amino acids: CASRPQGRGDTQYF. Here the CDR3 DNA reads TGTGCCAGCAGGCCCCAGGGGAGGGGAGATACGCAGTATTTT.

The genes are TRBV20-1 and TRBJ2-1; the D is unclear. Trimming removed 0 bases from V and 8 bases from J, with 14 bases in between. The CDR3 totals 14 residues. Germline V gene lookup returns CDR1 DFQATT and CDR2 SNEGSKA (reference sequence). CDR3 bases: TGCAGTGCTAGAGATATCGCTAAAGGTTATGAGCAGTTCTTC. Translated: CSARDIAKGYEQFF.

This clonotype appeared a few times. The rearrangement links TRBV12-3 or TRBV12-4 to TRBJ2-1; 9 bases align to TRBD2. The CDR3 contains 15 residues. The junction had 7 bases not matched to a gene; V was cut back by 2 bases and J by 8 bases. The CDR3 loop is CASSLIAGDLYEQFF. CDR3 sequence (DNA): TGTGCCAGCAGTTTAATAGCGGGAGATCTCTATGAGCAGTTCTTC.

The DNA of the CDR3 is TGCAGTGCTAGCGGGAGGCAAACAGATACGCAGTATTTT. Translating gives CSASGRQTDTQYF. V usage is TRBV20-1 and J usage is TRBJ2-3; 7 bases fit TRBD2. The length of the CDR3 is 13 residues. Per germline, CDR1 DFQATT and CDR2 SNEGSKA (reference sequence). V was pared by 3 bases and J by 3 bases, with 3 bases of the junction left unmatched.

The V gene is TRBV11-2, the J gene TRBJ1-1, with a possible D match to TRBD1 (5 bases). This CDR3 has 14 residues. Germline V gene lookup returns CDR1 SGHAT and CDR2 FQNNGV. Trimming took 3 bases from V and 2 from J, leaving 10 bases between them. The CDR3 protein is CASSLTVINTEAFF. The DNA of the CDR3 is TGTGCCAGCAGCTTGACAGTGATAAACACTGAAGCTTTCTTT.

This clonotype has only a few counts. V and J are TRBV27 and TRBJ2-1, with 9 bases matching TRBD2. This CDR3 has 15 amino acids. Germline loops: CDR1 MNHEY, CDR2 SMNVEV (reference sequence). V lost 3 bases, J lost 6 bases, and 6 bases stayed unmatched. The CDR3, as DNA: TGTGCCAGCAGTTTGGTAGCGGGAGTACCCAATGAGCAGTTCTTC. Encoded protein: CASSLVAGVPNEQFF.

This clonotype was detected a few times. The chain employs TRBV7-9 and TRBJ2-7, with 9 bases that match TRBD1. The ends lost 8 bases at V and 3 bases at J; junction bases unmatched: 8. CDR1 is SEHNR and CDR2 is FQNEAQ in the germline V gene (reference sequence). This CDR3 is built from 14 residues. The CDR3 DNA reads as TGTGCCAGCGACCGAGGGACAGGGATCTACGAGCAGTACTTC. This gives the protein CASDRGTGIYEQYF. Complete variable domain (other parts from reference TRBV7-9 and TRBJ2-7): DTGVSQNPRHKITKRGQNVTFRCDPISEHNRLYWYRQTLGQGPEFLTYFQNEAQLEKSRLLSDRFSAERPKGSFSTLEIQRTEQGDSAMYLCASDRGTGIYEQYFGPGTRLTVT.

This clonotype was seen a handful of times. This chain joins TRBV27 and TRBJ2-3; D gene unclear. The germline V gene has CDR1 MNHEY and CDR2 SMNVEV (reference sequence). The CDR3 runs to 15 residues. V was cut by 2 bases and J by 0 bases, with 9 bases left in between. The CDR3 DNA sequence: TGTGCCAGCAGTTTAAGGAGTCCTAGCACAGATACGCAGTATTTT. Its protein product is CASSLRSPSTDTQYF.

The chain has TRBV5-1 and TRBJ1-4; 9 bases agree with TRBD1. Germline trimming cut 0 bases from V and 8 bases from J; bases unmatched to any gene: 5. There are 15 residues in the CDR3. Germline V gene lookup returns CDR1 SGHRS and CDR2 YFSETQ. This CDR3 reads CASSLVGQGSEKLFF. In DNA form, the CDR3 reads TGCGCCAGCAGCTTGGTGGGACAGGGTAGCGAAAAACTGTTTTTT.

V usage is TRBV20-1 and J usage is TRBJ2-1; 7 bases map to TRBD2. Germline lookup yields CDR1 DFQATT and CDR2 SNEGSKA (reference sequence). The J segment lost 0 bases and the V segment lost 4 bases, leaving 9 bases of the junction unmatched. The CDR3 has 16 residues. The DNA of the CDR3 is TGCAGTGCTAATCCTGTAGCGGGTTTCTCCTACAATGAGCAGTTCTTC. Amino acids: CSANPVAGFSYNEQFF.